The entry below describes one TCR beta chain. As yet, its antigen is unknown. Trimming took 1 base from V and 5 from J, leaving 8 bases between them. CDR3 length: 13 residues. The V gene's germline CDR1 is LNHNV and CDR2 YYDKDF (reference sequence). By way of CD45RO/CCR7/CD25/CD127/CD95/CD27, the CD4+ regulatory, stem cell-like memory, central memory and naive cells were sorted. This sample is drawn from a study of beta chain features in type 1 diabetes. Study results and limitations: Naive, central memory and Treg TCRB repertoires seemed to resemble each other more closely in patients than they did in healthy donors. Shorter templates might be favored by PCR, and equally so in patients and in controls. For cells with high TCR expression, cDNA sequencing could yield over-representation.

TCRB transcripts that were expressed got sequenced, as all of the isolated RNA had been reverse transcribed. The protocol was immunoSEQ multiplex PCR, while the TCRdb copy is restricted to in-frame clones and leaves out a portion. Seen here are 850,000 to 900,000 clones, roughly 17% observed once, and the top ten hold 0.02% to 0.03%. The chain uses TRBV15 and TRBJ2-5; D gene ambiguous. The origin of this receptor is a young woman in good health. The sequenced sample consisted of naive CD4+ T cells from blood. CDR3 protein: CATSRAVLETQYF. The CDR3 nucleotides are TGTGCCACCAGCAGAGCGGTACTTGAGACCCAGTACTTC.